This TCR beta chain appears in the sequencing data of a study of breast tumors, draining lymph nodes, adjacent tissues. General study findings and limits: Tumor repertoires ranked between lymph nodes and nontumor tissue in diversity, with V and J gene preferences. Luminal-like breast cancer showed significantly higher tumor–nontumor repertoire similarity than basal-like. The data were judged consistent with most tumor T cells coming from lymph node and expanding in tumor.

This clonotype has a count of ten or more. What it binds is unknown. The CDR3 length is 14 residues. Trimming removed 7 bases at V and 2 bases at J, with 12 bases between. Germline V gene sequence: CDR1 LNHDA, CDR2 SQIVND (reference sequence). The lymph nodes were axillary draining lymph nodes from breast cancer patients. TCRdb re-called the multiplex PCR reads with MiXCR, one entry per CDR3 protein. Of over 130,000 distinct CDR3 sequences in the sample, over 25% were seen once. This receptor was taken from a female donor with breast cancer. Some clones in this sample may be carry-over from other donors' samples. The sample taken for sequencing was axillary lymph node tissue. The chain combines TRBV19 with TRBJ1-3; possible D gene TRBD1, 6 bases. CDR3 residues: CASNRGGTGNTIYF. CDR3 DNA: TGTGCCAGTAACCGAGGGGGTACTGGAAACACCATATATTTT.